This passage covers 3 T cell receptor beta chains from one sample sequenced in a study of a mutant IDH1 vaccine in newly diagnosed glioma. Time point here: week 47, end of study. With topical imiquimod, each dose of the vaccine consisted of 300 ug of mutant IDH1 20-mer peptide. For these receptors, no antigen is known. The assay was immunoSEQ multiplex PCR, and TCRdb's table has in-frame clones only and misses some. The repertoire holds over 75,000 clones, with more than 80% as singletons. The sample was PBMCs, taken from a glioma patient whose treatment included an IDH1 peptide vaccine. These TCRs come from a man aged 35 to 55 with glioma.

The chain has TRBV19 and TRBJ1-2; TRBD1 might be the D (5 bases). The V and J ends lost 7 bases and 3 bases respectively, with 12 bases between them. The V gene's germline CDR1 is LNHDA and CDR2 SQIVND (reference sequence). The length of the CDR3 is 13 residues. This CDR3 is CASIPGDHYGYTF. The DNA for the CDR3 is TGTGCCAGTATCCCTGGGGACCACTATGGCTACACCTTC.

The V gene is TRBV4-3, the J gene TRBJ1-1; 8 bases map to TRBD1. The CDR3 spans 14 residues. After removal of 0 bases from V and 3 bases from J, the junction contained 0 bases not matched to a gene. CDR1 is LGHNA and CDR2 is YSLEER in the germline V gene. The CDR3 coding sequence is TGCGCCAGCAGCCAAGAGGACAGGGACACTGAAGCTTTCTTT. Encoded protein: CASSQEDRDTEAFF.

This clone was observed once. The gene calls are TRBV6-5 and TRBJ1-2; D unresolved. The germline gives CDR1 MNHEY, CDR2 SVGAGI. The V end was cut by 0 bases, the J end by 7 bases, with 9 bases between. This CDR3 is built from 13 residues. CDR3 sequence: CASSYSGRAGYTF. CDR3 sequence (DNA): TGTGCCAGCAGTTACTCGGGTAGGGCTGGCTACACCTTC.